This T cell receptor (beta chain) was retrieved from a study of cytomegalovirus exposure and HLA in healthy donors. At the level of the study: Approximately 77 million unique TCRs from HLA-typed donors were held in an early release of data. Whole-study findings and limits: About 87% or about 30% of the time was how often most TCR beta V segments were productive, according to an earlier analysis. In a later analysis, at a false discovery rate of 0.05, fewer than 20,000 TCR beta sequences matched HLA alleles.

Trimming cost V 3 bases and J 5 bases; bases outside gene matches: 8. CDR3 length equals 16 residues. Germline-derived CDR1 and CDR2 are SGHTA and FQGNSA. Comment on this clone: Its antigen remains unknown.

This PCR relied on a set of 60 Vbeta primers and 13 Jbeta primers. Sequencing was performed with immunoSEQ multiplex PCR; in TCRdb, only in-frame clones are kept and a portion is missing. The sample lists 150,000 to 250,000 clones, around 83% occurring once. Sequenced: PBMCs. The TCR originated in a woman aged 45-65 years in good health and CMV-seropositive. The rearrangement joins TRBV7-2 to TRBJ2-5; the match to TRBD2 covers 11 bases. CDR3 amino acids: CASSLDLAGGKETQYF. CDR3 DNA: TGTGCCAGCAGCTTGGATCTAGCGGGAGGCAAGGAGACCCAGTACTTC.